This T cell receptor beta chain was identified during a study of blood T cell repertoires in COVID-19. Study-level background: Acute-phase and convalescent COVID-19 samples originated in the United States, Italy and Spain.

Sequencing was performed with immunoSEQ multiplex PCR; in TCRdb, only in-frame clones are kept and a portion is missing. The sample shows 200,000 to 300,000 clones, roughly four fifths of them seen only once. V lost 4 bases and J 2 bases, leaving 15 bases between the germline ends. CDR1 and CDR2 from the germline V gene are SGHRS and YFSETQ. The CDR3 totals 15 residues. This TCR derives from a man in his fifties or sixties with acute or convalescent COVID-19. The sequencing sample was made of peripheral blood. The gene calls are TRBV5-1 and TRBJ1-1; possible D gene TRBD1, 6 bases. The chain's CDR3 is CASSRGRGSNTEAFF. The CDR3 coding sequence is TGCGCCAGCAGCAGGGGGAGGGGCAGCAACACTGAAGCTTTCTTT.